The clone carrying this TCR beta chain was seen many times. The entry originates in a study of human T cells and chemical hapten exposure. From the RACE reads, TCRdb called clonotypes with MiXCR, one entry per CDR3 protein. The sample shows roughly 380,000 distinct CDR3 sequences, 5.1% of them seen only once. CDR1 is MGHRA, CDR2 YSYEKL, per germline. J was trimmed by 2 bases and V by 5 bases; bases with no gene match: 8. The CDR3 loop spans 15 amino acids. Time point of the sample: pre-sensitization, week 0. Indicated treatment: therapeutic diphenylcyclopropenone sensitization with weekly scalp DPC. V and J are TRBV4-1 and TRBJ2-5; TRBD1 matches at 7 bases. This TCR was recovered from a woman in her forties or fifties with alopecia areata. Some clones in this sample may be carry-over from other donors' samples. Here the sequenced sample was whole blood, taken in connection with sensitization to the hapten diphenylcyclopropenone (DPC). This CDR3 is CASSYAGTEQETQYF. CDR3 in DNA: TGCGCCAGCAGCTACGCCGGGACAGAACAAGAGACCCAGTACTTC.